The clone carrying this TCR beta chain occurred a few times. Germline V gene sequence: CDR1 DFQATT, CDR2 SNEGSKA (reference sequence). V lost 6 bases and J lost 6; bases outside the gene matches: 8. The CDR3 extends over 15 amino acids. The data derive from a study of identical twins. TCRdb processed the 5' RACE reads anew with MiXCR; each CDR3 protein has one entry. The sample consists of 250,000 to 350,000 distinct CDR3 sequences, around 9.7% of them appearing once. The same data also went into a second study, on yellow fever vaccine responses in identical twins.

This TCR derives from a woman younger than 35 in good health. The specimen sequenced was CD8+ T cells sorted from blood. V usage is TRBV20-1 and J usage is TRBJ2-3, with TRBD2 matching over 14 bases. CDR3 protein: CSARGLAGVLDTQYF. The CDR3 nucleotides read TGCAGTGCAAGGGGACTAGCGGGAGTTTTGGATACGCAGTATTTT.